This T cell receptor (beta chain) was sequenced for a study of blood T cell repertoires in COVID-19. Patients from Seattle were sampled longitudinally, starting during active infection. CDR1 and CDR2 from the germline V gene are GTSNPN and SVGIG (reference sequence). With 2 bases removed from V and 7 bases from J, the gap between germline ends came to 12 bases. This CDR3 contains 13 residues. Produced via immunoSEQ multiplex PCR; TCRdb's table is partial and in-frame only. Here the sample spans fewer than 450,000 clones, about nine tenths being singletons. The clonotype originates from a woman aged 45-59 years with COVID-19, enrolled during active disease. The gene calls are TRBV30 and TRBJ1-3; D uncertain. The sequenced sample was peripheral blood. Here the CDR3 DNA reads TGTGCCTGGAGTTGGGCACGAGGGAACACCATATATTTT. Translated: CAWSWARGNTIYF.